This T cell receptor (beta chain) originates from a study of vaccination effects on CD4 cells after COVID-19. The CDR3 extends over 15 amino acids. Germline V gene sequence: CDR1 SQVTM, CDR2 ANQGSEA. Between the trimmed V and J ends, which lost 4 bases and 1 base, there was a span of 15 bases. Before any sequencing was done, the ViraFEST assay used viral peptide pools to expand antigen-specific CD4+ T cells. At the end of about 9 days of culture, CD4+ T cells were isolated. The participants, recipients of two vaccine doses, got either BNT162b2 or mRNA-1273. Prior SARS-CoV-2 infection was absent in the vaccine recipients, as shown by negative nucleocapsid antibodies. A half-volume exchange with IL-2 medium occurred on days 3 and 7. Concerning this clone itself: Its antigen is unknown.

TCRdb keeps only in-frame clones here, not all; method: immunoSEQ multiplex PCR. The data show under 20,000 clones, around 70% seen once. The receptor was isolated from a human donor who received a COVID-19 vaccine. This material consisted of CD4+ T cells from PBMCs cultured with SARS-CoV-2 spike peptides, taken after COVID-19 vaccination. This chain connects TRBV29-1 to TRBJ2-3, with a possible D match to TRBD1 (6 bases). CDR3 residues: CSVVPGAGGTDTQYF. The CDR3 DNA sequence: TGCAGCGTTGTACCTGGGGCAGGGGGCACAGATACGCAGTATTTT.